These 25 T cell receptor beta chains came from one sample sequenced in a study of blood T cell repertoires in COVID-19 (TCRdb year 2020). The library was obtained by the immunoSEQ multiplex PCR assay. In its TCRdb copy, this immuneACCESS table keeps in-frame sequences only and misses some clones. Where compared with another copy, unresolved V genes explain less than half of these, and the others have no known cause. The sample table shows about 98,000 clones, and around nine tenths are seen once. Of the sample, over 2% is held by the ten largest clones. The sequencing input was peripheral blood. Receptor source: a man aged 50 to 60 with active COVID-19.

The V and J genes are TRBV3-1 (or the pseudogene TRBV3-2) and TRBJ2-5; D is possibly TRBD1 (5 bases). The CDR3 consists of 15 residues. V was trimmed by 1 base and J by 4 bases, leaving 13 bases between them. CDR1 is LGHDT, CDR2 YNNKEL, per germline (reference sequence). This CDR3 reads CASSQGGRVTETQYF. The CDR3, as DNA: TGTGCCAGCAGCCAAGGGGGCAGGGTCACAGAGACCCAGTACTTC.

This sequence joins TRBV30 and TRBJ1-5; 8 bases are a match to TRBD1. J gave up 7 bases and V 5 bases, and 7 bases lay outside the gene matches. The CDR3 totals 13 residues. The germline gives CDR1 GTSNPN, CDR2 SVGIG (reference sequence). CDR3 DNA sequence: TGTGCCTGGGCGGACAGGGCCAGGCAGCCCCAGCATTTT. It encodes CAWADRARQPQHF.

V is TRBV18 and J is TRBJ2-2, with D unclear. V was shortened by 4 bases and J by 7 bases, with 7 bases between the two germline ends. The CDR3 is made up of 12 amino acids. CDR1 and CDR2 from the germline V gene are KGHSH and LQKENI. The chain's CDR3 is CASSRANGELFF. DNA for the CDR3: TGTGCCAGCTCACGGGCGAACGGGGAGCTGTTTTTT. Full variable domain (missing parts from reference TRBV18 and TRBJ2-2): NAGVMQNPRHLVRRRGQEARLRCSPMKGHSHVYWYRQLPEEGLKFMVYLQKENIIDESGMPKERFSAEFPKEGPSILRIQQVVRGDSAAYFCASSRANGELFFGEGSRLTVL.

This chain links TRBV29-1 with TRBJ2-5; D unresolved. The germline V and J ends were trimmed by 5 bases and 2 bases, with 6 bases remaining between them. Germline V lookup: CDR1 SQVTM, CDR2 ANQGSEA. This CDR3 has 11 residues. The CDR3 spells CSVLLQETQYF. Here the CDR3 DNA reads TGCAGCGTTCTACTGCAAGAGACCCAGTACTTC.

This rearrangement joins TRBV6-1 to TRBJ2-7; TRBD1 matches 10 bases. The germline V gene encodes CDR1 MNHNS and CDR2 SASEGT. V gave up 4 bases and J gave up 2 bases; unmatched junction bases: 8. The CDR3 has 16 amino acids. CDR3: CASSGVPGQGTYEQYF. CDR3 nucleotide sequence: TGTGCCAGCAGTGGGGTACCGGGACAGGGGACCTACGAGCAGTACTTC.

The chain joins TRBV7-2 to TRBJ2-7; TRBD2 matches at 10 bases. V shed 5 bases and J 1 base; nucleotides not matched to a gene: 8. Germline loops: CDR1 SGHTA, CDR2 FQGNSA. The CDR3 runs 16 residues. The CDR3 coding sequence is TGTGCCAGCAGCCCTCAACTAGCGGGGTTGTCCTACGAGCAGTACTTC. It yields the protein CASSPQLAGLSYEQYF.

The V gene is TRBV7-9, the J gene TRBJ2-1, with D perhaps matching TRBD1 (6 bases). The ends were cut back, 5 bases at V and 2 bases at J, with 13 bases in the middle. Germline CDR1 is SEHNR and CDR2 is FQNEAQ (reference sequence). The CDR3 contains 15 residues. The CDR3: CASSRDRFPYNEQFF. The CDR3 nucleotides read TGTGCCAGCAGCCGAGACAGGTTCCCCTACAATGAGCAGTTCTTC.

The genes are TRBV30 and TRBJ2-7, with unresolved D. CDR1 GTSNPN and CDR2 SVGIG come from the germline V gene (reference sequence). The CDR3 extends over 12 amino acids. V shed 3 bases and J shed 2 bases, with 8 bases lying between them. In nucleotides, the CDR3 is TGTGCCTGGAGGGCGGATACCTACGAGCAGTACTTC. Translated: CAWRADTYEQYF.

This chain uses TRBV10-3 with TRBJ2-3, with D tentatively TRBD2 (6 bases). CDR1 and CDR2 (germline): ENHRY, SYGVKD. V was trimmed by 6 bases and J by 0 bases, leaving 13 bases between them. This CDR3 has 15 residues. The CDR3, as DNA: TGTGCCATCAGGTACGACGGGGGAAGCACAGATACGCAGTATTTT. It yields the protein CAIRYDGGSTDTQYF.

This sequence joins TRBV7-2 and TRBJ1-2; 9 nucleotides match TRBD1. The CDR3 length is 17 residues. V shed 3 bases, J shed 6 bases, and the junction held 14 bases outside the gene matches. CDR1 and CDR2 (germline): SGHTA, FQGNSA. As DNA, the CDR3 is TGTGCCAGCAGCTTCCTCCCGGAGGGGACAGGGTTGCATGGCTACACCTTC. Translated: CASSFLPEGTGLHGYTF.

The V call is TRBV7-9, the J call TRBJ1-2, with D tentatively TRBD1 (5 bases). V was shortened by 6 bases and J by 0 bases, with 20 bases between the two germline ends. The germline CDR1 and CDR2 sequences are SEHNR and FQNEAQ (reference sequence). The CDR3 is 17 amino acids. The CDR3 DNA follows: TGTGCCAGCAGACGTACGATGGGGCTAAAACCTAACTATGGCTACACCTTC. Translating it yields CASRRTMGLKPNYGYTF.

This clone was observed a single time. This sequence joins TRBV7-2 and TRBJ1-5, with TRBD1 matching over 8 bases. V dropped 1 base and J dropped 7; count of bases not matched to a gene: 6. Looked up from germline, CDR1 is SGHTA and CDR2 is FQGNSA. The CDR3 runs 15 residues. In nucleotides, the CDR3 is TGTGCCAGCAGCTTAGGCGGACAGGGAGGCCAGCCCCAGCATTTT. Translated: CASSLGGQGGQPQHF.

This sequence joins TRBV4-3 and TRBJ2-1; 13 nucleotides line up with TRBD2. This CDR3 contains 17 residues. Germline trimming cut 4 bases from V and 7 bases from J; bases unmatched to any gene: 10. Germline-derived CDR1 and CDR2 are LGHNA and YSLEER. CDR3 residues: CASSLVRTSGGENEQFF. CDR3 in DNA: TGCGCCAGCAGCCTTGTGAGGACTAGCGGGGGAGAGAATGAGCAGTTCTTC.

The rearrangement links TRBV10-3 to TRBJ2-7, with 10 bases fitting TRBD1. The CDR3 consists of 13 residues. V was clipped by 9 bases and J by 3 bases; unmatched bases: 5. The germline CDR1 and CDR2 sequences are ENHRY and SYGVKD. The CDR3 bases are TGTGCCATGCAGGACAGGGGGGGCTACGAGCAGTACTTC. Its protein product is CAMQDRGGYEQYF.

The chain is built from TRBV12-3 or TRBV12-4 and TRBJ2-7, with TRBD2 as a possible D gene (6 bases). This CDR3 region has 11 residues. V was pared by 5 bases and J by 8 bases, with 10 bases between. The CDR3 reads CASSGGEKQYF. The CDR3 nucleotides are TGTGCCAGCAGTGGAGGGGAAAAGCAGTACTTC.

The chain recombines TRBV7-2 with TRBJ2-1; tentative D call: TRBD2 (6 bases). Germline V CDR1 and CDR2: SGHTA, FQGNSA. With 0 bases removed from V and 6 bases from J, the gap between germline ends came to 12 bases. The length of the CDR3 is 15 residues. The chain's CDR3 is CASSLAGGLGNEQFF. The CDR3 DNA follows: TGTGCCAGCAGCTTAGCGGGGGGATTGGGCAATGAGCAGTTCTTC.

The table lists this clone with a few counts. This chain connects TRBV5-1 to TRBJ1-1; TRBD1 is a possible D gene (6 bases). CDR1 and CDR2 (germline): SGHRS, YFSETQ. The length of the CDR3 is 16 residues. The V end lost 0 bases, the J end lost 1 base, and 13 bases lay between the germline ends. Here the CDR3 reads CASSLGVDRPNTEAFF. CDR3 in DNA: TGCGCCAGCAGCTTGGGGGTGGACAGACCGAACACTGAAGCTTTCTTT.

V usage is TRBV2 and J usage is TRBJ1-4, with TRBD1 matching over 8 bases. Germline CDR1 and CDR2: SNHLY and FYNNEI. The CDR3 is 12 residues long. After removal of 8 bases from V and 8 bases from J, the junction contained 4 bases not matched to a gene. DNA for the CDR3: TGTGCCAGCGGGCGGGACAGGGAAAAACTGTTTTTT. Protein product: CASGRDREKLFF.

The chain joins TRBV4-2 to TRBJ2-1, with unresolved D. Trimming removed 0 bases from V and 4 bases from J, with 7 bases in between. The CDR3 has 14 residues. Germline loops: CDR1 LGHNA, CDR2 YNFKEQ. The CDR3 DNA reads as TGTGCCAGCAGCCAAGAGTTAGCTTACAATGAGCAGTTCTTC. Translating gives CASSQELAYNEQFF.

The rearrangement uses TRBV18 and TRBJ1-1, with D hard to call. From germline, CDR1 is KGHSH and CDR2 LQKENI. V was shortened by 5 bases and J by 1 base, with 8 bases between the two germline ends. There are 13 residues in the CDR3. The CDR3 is CASSDNTNTEAFF. The CDR3 region has the DNA TGTGCCAGCTCAGACAATACGAACACTGAAGCTTTCTTT.

The chain is built from TRBV7-9 and TRBJ1-4, with D possibly matching TRBD1 (5 bases). Germline V gene data show CDR1 as SEHNR and CDR2 as FQNEAQ (reference sequence). The CDR3 extends over 16 amino acids. Between the trimmed V and J ends, which lost 2 bases and 6 bases, there was a span of 16 bases. The CDR3 DNA is TGTGCCAGCAGCTTACCTCAGACAGTTGGTTATGAAAAACTGTTTTTT. Its protein is CASSLPQTVGYEKLFF.

The J gene is TRBJ2-7, the V gene TRBV19; 7 nucleotides align to TRBD1. The V segment lost 6 bases and the J segment 2 bases; nucleotides outside the gene matches: 10. This CDR3 contains 15 residues. Germline loops: CDR1 LNHDA, CDR2 SQIVND (reference sequence). The CDR3 reads CASSSRRDRAYEQYF. CDR3 DNA: TGTGCCAGTAGCAGTCGCCGGGACAGAGCCTACGAGCAGTACTTC.

This chain's CDR3 is CASSEQGTYNEKLFF. The CDR3 DNA reads as TGTGCCAGCAGTGAACAGGGGACCTATAATGAAAAACTGTTTTTT. The V and J genes are TRBV2 and TRBJ1-4; weak D call: TRBD1 (6 bases). This CDR3 spans 15 amino acids. Germline assignment: CDR1 SNHLY and CDR2 FYNNEI. V was cut by 2 bases and J by 4 bases, with 11 bases left in between.

V and J are TRBV5-1 and TRBJ1-1; 10 nucleotides agree with TRBD1. Germline loops: CDR1 SGHRS, CDR2 YFSETQ. With 4 bases clipped from V and 0 bases from J, the junction kept 3 bases outside the gene matches. This CDR3 is 15 amino acids long. CDR3 in amino acids: CASSIGTGVNTEAFF. As DNA, the CDR3 is TGCGCCAGCAGCATAGGGACAGGGGTGAACACTGAAGCTTTCTTT.

The chain joins TRBV11-2 to TRBJ1-2; 7 bases align to TRBD1. CDR3 size: 15 residues. V lost 5 bases to trimming and J lost 0 bases; unmatched junction nucleotides: 6. Germline lookup yields CDR1 SGHAT and CDR2 FQNNGV. In nucleotides, the CDR3 is TGTGCCAGCAGCCAAGACAGGGTATCTAACTATGGCTACACCTTC. Encoded protein: CASSQDRVSNYGYTF.